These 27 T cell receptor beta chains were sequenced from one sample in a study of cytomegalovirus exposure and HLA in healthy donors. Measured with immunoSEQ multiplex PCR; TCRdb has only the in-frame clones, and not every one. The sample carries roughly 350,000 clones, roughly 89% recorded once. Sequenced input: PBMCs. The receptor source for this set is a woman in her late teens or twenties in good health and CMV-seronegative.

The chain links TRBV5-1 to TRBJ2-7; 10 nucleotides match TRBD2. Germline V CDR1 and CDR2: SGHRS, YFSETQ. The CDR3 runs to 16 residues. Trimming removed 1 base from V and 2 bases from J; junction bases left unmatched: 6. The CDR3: CASSLSSGSLAYEQYF. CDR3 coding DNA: TGCGCCAGCAGCTTGTCTAGCGGGAGTTTGGCCTACGAGCAGTACTTC.

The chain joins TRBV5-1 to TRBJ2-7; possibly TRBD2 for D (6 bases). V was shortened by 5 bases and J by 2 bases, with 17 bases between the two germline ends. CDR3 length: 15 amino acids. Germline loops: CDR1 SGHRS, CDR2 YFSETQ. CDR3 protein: CASRVTGSGTYEQYF. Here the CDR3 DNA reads TGCGCCAGCAGGGTTACCGGGAGCGGTACCTACGAGCAGTACTTC.

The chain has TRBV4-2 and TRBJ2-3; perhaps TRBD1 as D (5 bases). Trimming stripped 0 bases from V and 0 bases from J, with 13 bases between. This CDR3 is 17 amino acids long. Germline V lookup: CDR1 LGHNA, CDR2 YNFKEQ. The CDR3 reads CASSQEVTATSTDTQYF. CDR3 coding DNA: TGTGCCAGCAGCCAAGAAGTGACAGCAACCAGCACAGATACGCAGTATTTT.

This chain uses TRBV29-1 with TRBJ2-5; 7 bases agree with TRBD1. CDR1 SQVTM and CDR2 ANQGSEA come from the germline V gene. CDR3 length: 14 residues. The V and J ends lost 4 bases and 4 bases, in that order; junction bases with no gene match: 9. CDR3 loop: CSVGQGSEGETQYF. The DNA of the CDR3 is TGCAGCGTTGGACAGGGATCGGAAGGAGAGACCCAGTACTTC.

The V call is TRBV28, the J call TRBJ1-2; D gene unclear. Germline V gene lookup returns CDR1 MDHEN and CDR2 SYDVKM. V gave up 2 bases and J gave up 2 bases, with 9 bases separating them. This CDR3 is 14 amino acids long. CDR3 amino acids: CASSLHTGNYGYTF. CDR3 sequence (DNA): TGTGCCAGCAGTTTACATACGGGGAACTATGGCTACACCTTC.

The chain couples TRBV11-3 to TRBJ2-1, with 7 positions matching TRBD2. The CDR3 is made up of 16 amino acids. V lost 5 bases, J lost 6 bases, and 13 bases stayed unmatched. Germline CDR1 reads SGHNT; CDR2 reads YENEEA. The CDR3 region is CASSPTYLGGSNEQFF. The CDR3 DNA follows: TGTGCCAGCAGCCCGACGTATTTGGGCGGGAGCAATGAGCAGTTCTTC.

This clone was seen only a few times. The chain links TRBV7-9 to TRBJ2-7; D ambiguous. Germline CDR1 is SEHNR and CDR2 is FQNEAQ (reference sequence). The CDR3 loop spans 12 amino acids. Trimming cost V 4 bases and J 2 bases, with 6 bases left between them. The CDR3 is CASSSQAYEQYF. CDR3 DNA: TGTGCCAGCAGCTCCCAGGCCTACGAGCAGTACTTC.

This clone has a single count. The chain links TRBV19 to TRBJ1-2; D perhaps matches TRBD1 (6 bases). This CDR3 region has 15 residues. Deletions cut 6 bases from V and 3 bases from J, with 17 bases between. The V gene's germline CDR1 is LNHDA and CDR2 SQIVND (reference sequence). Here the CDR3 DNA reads TGTGCCAGTAGAGGCCGACAGGTTGTCGACTATGGCTACACCTTC. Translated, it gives CASRGRQVVDYGYTF. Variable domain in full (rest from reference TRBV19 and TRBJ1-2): DGGITQSPKYLFRKEGQNVTLSCEQNLNHDAMYWYRQDPGQGLRLIYYSQIVNDFQKGDIAEGYSVSREKKESFPLTVTSAQKNPTAFYLCASRGRQVVDYGYTFGSGTRLTVV.

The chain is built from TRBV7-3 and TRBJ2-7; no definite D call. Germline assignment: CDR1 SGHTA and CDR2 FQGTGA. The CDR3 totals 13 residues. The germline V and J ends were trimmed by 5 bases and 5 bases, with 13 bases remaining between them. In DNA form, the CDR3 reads TGTGCCAGCAGCCGAGGTACGTCTGACGAGCAGTACTTC. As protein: CASSRGTSDEQYF.

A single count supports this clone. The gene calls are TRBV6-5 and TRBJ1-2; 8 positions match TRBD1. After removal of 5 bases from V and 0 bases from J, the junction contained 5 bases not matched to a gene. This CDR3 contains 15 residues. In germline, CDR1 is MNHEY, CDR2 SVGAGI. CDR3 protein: CASSLQGVPNYGYTF. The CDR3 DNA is TGTGCCAGCAGTCTACAGGGGGTACCTAACTATGGCTACACCTTC.

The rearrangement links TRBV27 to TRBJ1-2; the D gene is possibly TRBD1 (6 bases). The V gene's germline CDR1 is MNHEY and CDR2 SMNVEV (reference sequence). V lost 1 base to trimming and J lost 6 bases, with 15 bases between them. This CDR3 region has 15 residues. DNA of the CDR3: TGTGCCAGCAGTTTATGGGGGGGGGACAAGAATGGCTACACCTTC. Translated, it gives CASSLWGGDKNGYTF.

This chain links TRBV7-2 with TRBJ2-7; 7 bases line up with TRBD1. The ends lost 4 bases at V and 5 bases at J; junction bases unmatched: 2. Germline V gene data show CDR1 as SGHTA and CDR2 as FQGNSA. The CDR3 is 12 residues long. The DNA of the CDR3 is TGTGCCAGCAGCTCACAGGGGAACGAGCAGTACTTC. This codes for CASSSQGNEQYF.

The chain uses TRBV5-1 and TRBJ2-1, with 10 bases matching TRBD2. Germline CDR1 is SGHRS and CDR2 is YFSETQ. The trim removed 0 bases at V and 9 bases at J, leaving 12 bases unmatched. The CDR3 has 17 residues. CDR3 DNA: TGCGCCAGCAGCTTGGAGCGTGGGCTAGCGGGAGTCAGTGAGCAGTTCTTC. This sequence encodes CASSLERGLAGVSEQFF.

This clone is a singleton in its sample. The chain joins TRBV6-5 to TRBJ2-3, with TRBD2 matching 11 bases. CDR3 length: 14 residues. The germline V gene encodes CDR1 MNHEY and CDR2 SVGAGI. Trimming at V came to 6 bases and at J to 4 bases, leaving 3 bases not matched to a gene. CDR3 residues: CASSATSGADTQYF. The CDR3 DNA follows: TGTGCCAGCAGCGCGACTAGCGGGGCAGATACGCAGTATTTT.

CDR3 loop: CASSRTAGGHNEQFF. The CDR3 DNA reads TGTGCCAGCAGCCGAACAGCGGGAGGGCACAATGAGCAGTTCTTC. This chain joins TRBV7-6 and TRBJ2-1; 10 nucleotides line up with TRBD2. J lost 5 bases, V lost 5 bases, and 6 bases had no gene match. Looked up from germline, CDR1 is SGHVS and CDR2 is FNYEAQ. This CDR3 has 15 residues.

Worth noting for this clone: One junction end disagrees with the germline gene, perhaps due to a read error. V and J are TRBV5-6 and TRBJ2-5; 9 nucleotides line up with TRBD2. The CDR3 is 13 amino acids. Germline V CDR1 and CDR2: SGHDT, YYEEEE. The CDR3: CGSGLALEETQYF. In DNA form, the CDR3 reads TGCGGGTCGGGACTAGCTCTTGAGGAGACCCAGTACTTC.

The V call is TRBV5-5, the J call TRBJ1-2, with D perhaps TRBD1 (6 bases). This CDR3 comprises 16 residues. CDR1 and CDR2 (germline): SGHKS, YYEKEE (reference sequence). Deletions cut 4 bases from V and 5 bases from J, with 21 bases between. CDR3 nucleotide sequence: TGTGCCAGCAGCCTCCAGGGGCCCCTTCTACTTTATGGCTACACCTTC. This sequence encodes CASSLQGPLLLYGYTF.

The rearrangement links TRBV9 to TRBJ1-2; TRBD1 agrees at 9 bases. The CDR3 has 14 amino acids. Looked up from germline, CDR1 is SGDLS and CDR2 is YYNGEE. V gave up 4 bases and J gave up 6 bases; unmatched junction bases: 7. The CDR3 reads CASSLEDRGNGYTF. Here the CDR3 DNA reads TGTGCCAGCAGCTTAGAAGACAGGGGGAATGGCTACACCTTC.

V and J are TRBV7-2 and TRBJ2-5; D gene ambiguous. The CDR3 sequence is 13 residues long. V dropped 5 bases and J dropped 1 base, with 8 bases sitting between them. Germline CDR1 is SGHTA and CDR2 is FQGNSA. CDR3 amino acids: CASSRGLQETQYF. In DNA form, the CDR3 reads TGTGCCAGCAGCCGCGGTCTCCAAGAGACCCAGTACTTC.

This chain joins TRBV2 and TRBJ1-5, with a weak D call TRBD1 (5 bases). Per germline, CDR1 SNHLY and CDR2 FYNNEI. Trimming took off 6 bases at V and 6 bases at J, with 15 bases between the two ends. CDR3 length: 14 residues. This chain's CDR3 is CASRAYQGGQPQHF. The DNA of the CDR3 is TGTGCCAGCAGGGCATATCAGGGTGGTCAGCCCCAGCATTTT.

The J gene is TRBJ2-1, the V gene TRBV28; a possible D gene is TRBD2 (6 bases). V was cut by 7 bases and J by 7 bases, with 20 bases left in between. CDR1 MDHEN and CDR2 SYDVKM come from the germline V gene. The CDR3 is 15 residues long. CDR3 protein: CASNGASGSVNEQFF. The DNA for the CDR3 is TGTGCCAGCAACGGAGCCTCCGGGAGTGTTAATGAGCAGTTCTTC.

CDR3: CASSREDTGELFF. DNA of the CDR3: TGCGCCAGCAGCCGAGAGGACACCGGGGAGCTGTTTTTT. The J gene is TRBJ2-2, the V gene TRBV5-1; no clear D gene. The CDR3 runs to 13 residues. Trimming shortened V by 4 bases and J by 3 bases, and 7 bases separated the two germline ends. Germline V gene data show CDR1 as SGHRS and CDR2 as YFSETQ.

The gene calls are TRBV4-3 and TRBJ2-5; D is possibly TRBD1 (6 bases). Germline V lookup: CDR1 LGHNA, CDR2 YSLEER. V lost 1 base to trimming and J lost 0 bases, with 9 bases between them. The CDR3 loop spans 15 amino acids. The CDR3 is CASSQGTADQETQYF. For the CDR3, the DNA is TGCGCCAGCAGCCAAGGGACAGCCGACCAAGAGACCCAGTACTTC.

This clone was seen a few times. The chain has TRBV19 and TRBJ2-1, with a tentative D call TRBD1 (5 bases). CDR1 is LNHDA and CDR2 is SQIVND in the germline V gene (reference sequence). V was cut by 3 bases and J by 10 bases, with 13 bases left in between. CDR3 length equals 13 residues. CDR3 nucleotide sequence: TGTGCCAGTAGTATCCGGCAGGGTGGGGAGCAGTTCTTC. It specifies CASSIRQGGEQFF.

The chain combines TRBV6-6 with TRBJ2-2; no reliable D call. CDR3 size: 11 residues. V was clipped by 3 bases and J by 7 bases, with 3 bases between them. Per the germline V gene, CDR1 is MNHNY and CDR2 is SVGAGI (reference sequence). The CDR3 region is CASSYIGELFF. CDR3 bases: TGTGCCAGCAGTTATATCGGGGAGCTGTTTTTT.

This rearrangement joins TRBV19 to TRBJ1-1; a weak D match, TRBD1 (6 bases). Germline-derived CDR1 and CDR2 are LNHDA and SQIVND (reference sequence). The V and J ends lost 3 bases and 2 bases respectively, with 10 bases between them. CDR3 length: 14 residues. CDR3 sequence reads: CASSMDSPNTEAFF. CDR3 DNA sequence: TGTGCCAGTAGTATGGACAGCCCAAACACTGAAGCTTTCTTT.

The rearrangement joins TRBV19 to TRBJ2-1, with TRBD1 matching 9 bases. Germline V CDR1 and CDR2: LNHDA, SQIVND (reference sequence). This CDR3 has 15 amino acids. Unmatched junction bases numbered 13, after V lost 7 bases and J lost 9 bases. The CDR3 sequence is CASTTRDRASGEQFF. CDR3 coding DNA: TGTGCCAGTACCACAAGGGACAGGGCAAGCGGTGAGCAGTTCTTC.